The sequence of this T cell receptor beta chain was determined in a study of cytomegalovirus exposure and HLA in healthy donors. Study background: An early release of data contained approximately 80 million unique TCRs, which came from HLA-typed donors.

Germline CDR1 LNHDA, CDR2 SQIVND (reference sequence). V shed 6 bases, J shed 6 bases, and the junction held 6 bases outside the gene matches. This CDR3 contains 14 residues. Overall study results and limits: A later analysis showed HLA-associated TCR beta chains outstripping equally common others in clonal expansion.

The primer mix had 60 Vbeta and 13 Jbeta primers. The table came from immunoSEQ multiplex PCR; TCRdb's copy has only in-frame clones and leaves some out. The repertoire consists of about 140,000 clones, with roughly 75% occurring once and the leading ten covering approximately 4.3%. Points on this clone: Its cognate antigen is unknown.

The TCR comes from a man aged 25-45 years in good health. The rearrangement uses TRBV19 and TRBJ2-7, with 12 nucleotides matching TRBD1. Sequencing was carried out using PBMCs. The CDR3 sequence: CASRGQGARTEQYF. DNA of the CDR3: TGTGCCAGTAGGGGACAGGGGGCGCGGACCGAGCAGTACTTC.